This T cell receptor beta chain was profiled in a study of blood T cell repertoires in COVID-19. Germline V gives CDR1 SGHTS, CDR2 YDEGEE. CDR3 length: 17 amino acids. Unmatched junction bases numbered 8, after V lost 4 bases and J lost 0 bases. Original handling: Cell counts per sample came from amplifying reference gene primers. The repertoire was sequenced with immunoSEQ multiplex PCR; TCRdb's copy has only in-frame clones and lacks some. V and J calls and clone size come straight from that table; D and trimming were deduced from the DNA. Altogether around 250,000 clones are present, less than 85% being singletons, with the ten largest covering 2.5% to 3.5%.

Material: peripheral blood. The TCR comes from a woman aged 18-29 years with acute or convalescent COVID-19. The chain has TRBV5-8 and TRBJ2-1; TRBD2 matches 9 bases. CDR3 bases: TGTGCCAGCAGCCAAAGTAGCGGGAGTCTCTCCTACAATGAGCAGTTCTTC. Protein sequence: CASSQSSGSLSYNEQFF.